This TCR beta chain derives from a study of T cell responses to AZD1222 COVID-19 vaccine. This clone appeared a few times. Using immunoSEQ multiplex PCR, the repertoire was profiled, and TCRdb retains in-frame clones only, with some absent. The sample has fewer than 150,000 clones, over 65% seen once. The source of this sequence is an adult in good health. Sequencing used peripheral blood, obtained on day 0 of AZD1222 vaccination.

The CDR3 sequence is CASSRLGSYNEQFF. The CDR3 bases are TGTGCCAGCAGCCGACTCGGATCCTACAATGAGCAGTTCTTC. This chain connects TRBV5-5 to TRBJ2-1; no clear D gene. Per germline, CDR1 SGHKS and CDR2 YYEKEE (reference sequence). V shed 4 bases and J shed 1 base, with 9 bases lying between them. This CDR3 contains 14 residues.